This entry concerns a single T cell receptor (beta chain). These data come from a study of T cells expressing NK-cell markers. About the research overall: HCMV seropositivity marked seven of the eight sequenced donors; one was seronegative.

TCRdb derives one entry per CDR3 protein from the 5' RACE reads, leaving out DNA. This listing includes almost 450,000 distinct CDR3 sequences. The TCR originated in a woman aged 18-70 years in good health. Input material: blood T cells: a sorted CD56 or NKG2C T cell subset, CD4+ or CD8+ T cells, or bulk PBMC T cells (not recorded which).

CDR3 in amino acids: CASSQDREALAGKLFF. V gene TRBV14 combines with J gene TRBJ1-4; TCRdb lists TRBD1, though no DNA is available to test this call. CDR1 is SGHDN, CDR2 FVKESK, per germline. This CDR3 has 16 amino acids.